The rows below give T cell receptor beta chains drawn from one sample of a study of cytomegalovirus exposure and HLA in healthy donors. TCRdb's copy holds only in-frame clones and misses some; the assay was immunoSEQ multiplex PCR. The sample shows about 240,000 clones, just under 90% of them seen only once. The sequenced sample was PBMCs. These receptors were obtained from a young man in good health and CMV-seronegative. CDR3s include the opening cysteine and the closing phenylalanine or tryptophan.

>TRBV7-2|TRBJ2-7
CASSQNGGTYEQYF
>TRBV15|TRBJ1-4
CATSPRSGGKLFF
>TRBV4-3|TRBJ2-3
CASSQVSLAGSTDTQYF
>TRBV7-2|TRBJ2-7
CASSLVAGRSYEQYF
>TRBV9|TRBJ2-3
CASSVGTKVADTQYF
>TRBV4-2|TRBJ2-1
CASSQELPGRVEQFF
>TRBV28|TRBJ2-7
CASTGTGNYEQYF
>TRBV28|TRBJ1-5
CASSSPGRGHQPQHF
>TRBV5-1|TRBJ2-3
CASTILAPSTDTQYF
>TRBV6-5|TRBJ2-1
CASRPWGGEQFF
>TRBV7-9|TRBJ1-5
CASSLGGGPQHF
>TRBV5-4|TRBJ2-5
CASSLLRGDPETQYF
>TRBV25-1|TRBJ1-4
CASSGGKLFF
>TRBV30|.
CAWSVSGYEQYF
>TRBV18|TRBJ2-2
CASSLRATGELFF
>TRBV7-9|TRBJ2-7
CASSLGDYVEQYF
>TRBV6-1|TRBJ2-7
CASSEGTEYEQYF
>TRBV5-1|TRBJ2-5
CASSLAPAGVGETQYF
>TRBV6-5|TRBJ2-2
CASRGHDTGELFF
>TRBV11-2|TRBJ2-5
CASSPDRREETQYF
>TRBV6-5|TRBJ1-5
CASSATGNQPQHF
>TRBV18|TRBJ1-6
CASSPAQGGSPLHF
>TRBV6-1|TRBJ1-1
CASKYRGSMNTEAFF
>TRBV18|TRBJ2-7
CASPFDSDPSYEQYF
>TRBV5-4|TRBJ1-2
CASSLSWDRAGGYTF
>TRBV7-2|TRBJ2-5
CASSFRGLAGGVETQYF
>TRBV4-3|TRBJ2-7
CASSQDSSSYEQYF
>TRBV21-1|TRBJ2-5
CASGWGQSQETQYF
>TRBV18|TRBJ1-5
CASSPSSSNQPQHF
>TRBV6-4|TRBJ2-7
CASSNSGGYEQYF
>TRBV4-3|TRBJ2-7
CASSPRTTGVLDEQYF
>TRBV11-2|TRBJ1-4
CASSLDRQGGSKLFF
>TRBV28|TRBJ1-1
CASSLNEWAFF
>TRBV4-2|TRBJ2-3
CASSLPSGRAGDTQYF
>TRBV5-4|TRBJ1-4
CASSVGGTASEKLFF
>TRBV2|TRBJ2-5
CASTTTASDGTQYF
>TRBV27|TRBJ2-3
CASSLLASGGVKDTQYF
>TRBV6-5|TRBJ2-3
CASSYVLGRGTDTQYF